The 12 T cell receptor beta chains listed next were all sequenced from one sample in a study of cytotoxic CD8 clonotypes in ibrutinib-treated CLL (dated by TCRdb to the early 2020s). Library creation used the immunoSEQ multiplex PCR assay. This is the immuneACCESS table as TCRdb keeps it, with only in-frame sequences that have V and J called. A part of the clones is gone; compared with another copy, unresolved V genes explain less than half, and the rest is unexplained. The sample table holds 150,000 or so clones, of which 80% were seen once. Together, the top ten hold 7.5% to 8% of the sample. The sample consisted of PBMCs, taken after 36 months of ibrutinib treatment. The receptors were sampled from a human donor with chronic lymphocytic leukemia.

This clone appeared a few times. This chain links TRBV18 with TRBJ1-4; D call uncertain. This CDR3 is built from 14 residues. V shed 4 bases and J shed 4 bases, with 10 bases lying between them. Looked up from germline, CDR1 is KGHSH and CDR2 is LQKENI. CDR3 residues: CASSQTAYNEKLFF. In DNA, the CDR3 is TGTGCCAGCTCACAGACTGCATATAATGAAAAACTGTTTTTT. Drawing the rest from reference TRBV18 and TRBJ1-4, the complete variable domain is NAGVMQNPRHLVRRRGQEARLRCSPMKGHSHVYWYRQLPEEGLKFMVYLQKENIIDESGMPKERFSAEFPKEGPSILRIQQVVRGDSAAYFCASSQTAYNEKLFFGSGTQLSVL.

The chain has TRBV4-2 and TRBJ2-5; perhaps TRBD2 as D (7 bases). The CDR3 covers 15 residues. V lost 0 bases, J lost 1 base, and 9 bases lay in between. Germline V gene lookup returns CDR1 LGHNA and CDR2 YNFKEQ. The DNA of the CDR3 is TGTGCCAGCAGCCAAGAGGGGGGGCCCCAAGAGACCCAGTACTTC. The encoded protein is CASSQEGGPQETQYF.

The chain is built from TRBV19 and TRBJ2-7; no firm D call. The CDR3 totals 14 residues. V lost 3 bases and J lost 3, with 12 bases in between. Germline V lookup: CDR1 LNHDA, CDR2 SQIVND (reference sequence). CDR3 loop: CASSISIGNYEQYF. CDR3 in DNA: TGTGCCAGTAGTATCTCAATCGGTAACTACGAGCAGTACTTC.

This rearrangement joins TRBV15 to TRBJ2-1; a weak D match, TRBD1 (7 bases). Trimming shortened V by 5 bases and J by 2 bases, and 25 bases separated the two germline ends. CDR1 LNHNV and CDR2 YYDKDF come from the germline V gene (reference sequence). The CDR3 length is 19 residues. The chain's CDR3 is CATSSQTRDSLMAYNEQFF. In DNA form, the CDR3 reads TGTGCCACCAGCTCACAGACTAGGGACAGCCTCATGGCCTACAATGAGCAGTTCTTC.

The chain is built from TRBV30 and TRBJ2-5; TRBD2 agrees at 8 bases. V lost 3 bases, J lost 5 bases, and 8 bases stayed unmatched. CDR1 and CDR2 from the germline V gene are GTSNPN and SVGIG (reference sequence). The CDR3 covers 14 residues. This chain's CDR3 is CAWSIGRAVETQYF. CDR3 DNA: TGTGCCTGGAGCATCGGGAGGGCCGTGGAGACCCAGTACTTC.

The rearrangement uses TRBV7-6 and TRBJ2-7; 11 bases align to TRBD2. CDR1 is SGHVS and CDR2 is FNYEAQ in the germline V gene. The CDR3 runs 17 residues. V lost 1 base to trimming and J lost 5 bases; unmatched junction nucleotides: 10. The CDR3 protein is CASSLVGLAGGGNEQYF. The CDR3 coding sequence is TGTGCCAGCAGCTTAGTAGGGCTAGCGGGAGGAGGGAACGAGCAGTACTTC.

The chain combines TRBV11-2 with TRBJ2-1; the D call may be TRBD1 or TRBD2 (5 bases each). Trimming cost V 1 base and J 8 bases, with 6 bases left between them. Germline lookup yields CDR1 SGHAT and CDR2 FQNNGV. The CDR3 loop spans 12 amino acids. CDR3 region: CASSLVGDEQFF. The CDR3 nucleotides are TGTGCCAGCAGCTTAGTGGGGGATGAGCAGTTCTTC.

The rearrangement joins TRBV2 to TRBJ2-7, with 7 positions matching TRBD1. Trimming removed 6 bases from V and 2 bases from J; junction bases left unmatched: 7. Germline assignment: CDR1 SNHLY and CDR2 FYNNEI. This CDR3 comprises 14 residues. CDR3 region: CASRAGTETYEQYF. CDR3 nucleotide sequence: TGTGCCAGCAGAGCCGGGACAGAGACCTACGAGCAGTACTTC.

The gene calls are TRBV7-2 and TRBJ1-5; D unclear. V lost 0 bases to trimming and J lost 3 bases, with 15 bases between them. Germline V gives CDR1 SGHTA, CDR2 FQGNSA. There are 17 residues in the CDR3. CDR3 residues: CASSLALSRQFNQPQHF. The CDR3 nucleotides are TGTGCCAGCAGCTTAGCGCTATCTAGGCAGTTCAATCAGCCCCAGCATTTT.

The chain is built from TRBV11-3 and TRBJ2-3; perhaps TRBD2 as D (6 bases). Between the trimmed V and J ends, which lost 6 bases and 1 base, there was a span of 14 bases. The CDR3 extends over 15 amino acids. Per the germline V gene, CDR1 is SGHNT and CDR2 is YENEEA. Here the CDR3 DNA reads TGTGCCAGCAGTAAACCGGGAGAGGGCACAGATACGCAGTATTTT. Amino acids: CASSKPGEGTDTQYF.

The chain uses TRBV6-5 and TRBJ2-5; no reliable D call. CDR1 and CDR2 (germline): MNHEY, SVGAGI. V lost 4 bases to trimming and J lost 1 base, with 13 bases between them. CDR3 length equals 15 residues. The CDR3 here is CASSLQHPPQETQYF. CDR3 sequence (DNA): TGTGCCAGCAGTTTACAGCACCCGCCCCAAGAGACCCAGTACTTC.

This clone appeared a few times. This chain connects TRBV2 to TRBJ1-1, with D possibly being TRBD1 (5 bases). CDR3 length equals 14 residues. The germline V and J ends were trimmed by 6 bases and 0 bases, with 11 bases remaining between them. Germline V gene lookup returns CDR1 SNHLY and CDR2 FYNNEI. Here the CDR3 reads CASSRGHMNTEAFF. CDR3 nucleotides: TGTGCCAGCAGCCGGGGCCACATGAACACTGAAGCTTTCTTT.